The present entry profiles one T cell receptor beta chain with its context. It lacks a known antigen. There are no base qualities to consult, and no much larger clone falls within one base. Cut back by 8 bases and 5 bases, the V and J ends lie 15 bases apart. Reading the germline V gene gives CDR1 MNHEY and CDR2 SVGAGI. There are 13 amino acids in the CDR3, from cysteine to phenylalanine inclusive. The sequence is cut down to CDR3 DNA, 39 bases in frame from base 1. Using the deep immunoSEQ assay, TCR CDR3 regions were amplified from genomic DNA by multiplex PCR. Extracted genomic DNA from each cell subset was distributed evenly across all wells of several immunoSEQ 96-well plates, and each plate was treated as a replicate. For sorted subsets, 150 to 250 ng genomic DNA, equal to tens of thousands of T cell genomes, was loaded into each replicate PCR. Purified libraries were quantified with a Qubit 3.0 fluorometer, sized on a Bioanalyzer 2100, and re-quantified with the KAPA Library Quantification kit. A separate single-read 150-cycle Illumina NextSeq 550 flow cell was used to sequence each immunoSEQ 96-well plate. The study's own analysis went as follows. Because only junctional sequences without quality scores were contained in the immunoSEQ output, filtering matching that applied to full-length reads could not be performed. To assign V/J genes and CDR3, sequences were annotated using PyIR, a Python wrapper for IgBLAST v1.9, with IMGT germline references. Reads were filtered out if the reads had weak V/J assignments (E-value above 1e-6), no CDR3, stop codons, out-of-frame junctions, or ambiguous translated residues. V3J clonotypes were defined as sequences sharing the same inferred V gene, J gene, and CDR3 amino acid sequence. Percentage overlap between repertoires was computed as shared unique clonotypes divided by the size of the smaller repertoire. RTK rarefaction, the Chao1 estimator, and Recon v2.1 estimates of unobserved clonotypes were used to assess repertoire richness. Generation probabilities were computed with OLGA for all TCRbeta clonotypes obtained by the gDNA method from a handful of donors. TCRdb provides this immuneACCESS table in a form limited to in-frame rearrangements. Some clones are lacking; in checked studies, under half of them reflect an unresolved V gene, and why the rest are absent is not known. For V, J and clone size, that table is used; D and trimming come from the DNA. This sample has fewer than 150,000 clones in its table, and about two thirds of those were observed once. 20% to 25% of the sample belongs to the ten largest clones.

The donors were healthy, HIV-negative adults who had no recently reported acute infections or vaccinations. Only Caucasian adults living in Nashville, Tennessee, USA were represented among the donors. CD8 memory samples were composed of magnetically selected CD45RO+ cells combined with CCR7-negative CD45RA+ effector memory (TemRA) cells. Blood was collected by leukapheresis, and PBMCs were isolated by Ficoll-Histopaque density gradient centrifugation and then cryopreserved in liquid nitrogen vapor phase. Analytical flow cytometry was used to check the purity and quantity of every magnetically sorted T cell population. Each sorted fraction had its genomic DNA isolated and then quantified by UV absorbance on a Nanodrop 2000c. These data originate in a study of shared clonotypes between healthy human individuals (dated by TCRdb to 2020 to 2022). Background on the whole study: The cohort comprised a couple of women and a few men aged 18 to 49 years. For each donor, three plates each were used for CD4 naive and CD4 memory, two plates were used for CD8 naive, and one plate was used for CD8 memory. The study deeply sequenced blood TCR repertoires of several healthy adults to estimate repertoire size and the extent of clonotype sharing between individuals. Libraries were prepared and TCR repertoires were sequenced by different laboratories using diverse techniques, in order to increase sequencing depth and limit assay-specific biases. Between about 0.9 and 8.9 billion PBMCs per donor were obtained by leukapheresis. The study at large found these results: Sharing across a few donors was observed for around 5% of naive CD4, over 3% of naive CD8, 2% to 2.5% of memory CD4, and around 0.4% of memory CD8 clonotypes. Rarefaction of sorted-subset datasets indicated incomplete sequencing despite the large sequencing depth. Compared with non-shared clonotypes, the clonotypes found in all four sorted-subset donors had higher generation probabilities. Pairwise subsampling led to the expectation that sequencing depth would affect the degree of clonotype sharing among donors. Only blood was sampled, and tissue TCR repertoires likely differ from those in blood. Larger estimated clonotype richness was generally found for naive subsets than for memory subsets. Because the study included a small number of donors, the genetic and exposure-history diversity represented was limited.

The clonotype originates from a young woman in good health. Material for sequencing was memory CD8+ T cells sorted from blood. The cell subset or site tag for this specimen amounts to: CD45RO+ cells pooled with CCR7-negative TemRA cells. The chain uses TRBV6-5 and TRBJ1-1; D gene: possibly TRBD1, on 6 matching bases. The DNA sequence follows: TGTGCCAGCGGTCCAGGGGTCGGGACTGAAGCTTTCTTT. Its translation reads: CASGPGVGTEAFF.